This T cell receptor beta chain was observed in a study of T cells in Graves' hyperthyroidism and ophthalmopathy (dated by TCRdb to the late 2010s). For the wider study: Peripheral blood samples were taken at the time of initial diagnosis, prior to any treatment. TCR V-J signatures able to tell the groups apart were searched for in a discovery cohort of 95 or so patients, of whom over 40 had Graves' ophthalmopathy and about 55 had stable Graves' hyperthyroidism. An independent validation cohort of around 20 hyperthyroidism patients and 17 patients who later progressed to ophthalmopathy tested prospective prediction of ophthalmopathy. The approximately 95 discovery patients were divided at random into training and test sets in a 7:3 ratio. In several Graves' hyperthyroidism patients, the study also compared T-cell repertoires from thyroid tissue with T-cell repertoires from blood. Once sampling was done, hyperthyroidism patients were given methimazole at a starting dose of 30 mg daily, whereas ophthalmopathy patients were given high-dose intravenous methylprednisolone. The paper describes TCR Vbeta CDR3 sequencing of 140 or so peripheral blood samples, made up of under 50 ophthalmopathy patients, around 73 hyperthyroidism patients and 17 progressor patients.

The TCR beta CDR3 regions were amplified from RNA transcripts. The TCR CDR3 was subjected to a first round of RT-PCR using the HTBI primer set and the Qiagen OneStep RT-PCR kit. A second multiplex PCR round built the libraries, followed by size selection and purification. Paired-end sequencing of the libraries was performed with 100 bp reads on an Illumina HiSeq2000. The paper's data handling went like this. SOAPnuke was used to process the raw data, removing reads that contained adapters or uncalled bases, had a mean Phred below 15, or lacked an exact match to the constant primer or identifier. High-quality paired reads were merged using COPE v1.2.5, and each unique nucleotide sequence was defined as a clonotype. MiTCR v1.1 was used to align clonotypes to the IMGT TRBV, TRBD and TRBJ reference segments. Analysis was restricted to V-J combinations with a frequency above 0.0001, which covered 98% to 99.2% of repertoires. A TCS score was defined as the ratio between F50 (clonal expansion) and ExV (chaos), using BLOSUM62-based TCRdist between CDR3 peptides within each V-J. Welch's t-statistics and random forest reduced roughly 530 V-J features to about 12, which were used in a naive Bayes classifier (R e1071). TCRdb cleaned the public reads at Q25 with fastp, built clones with MiXCR and kept in-frame beta chains. Each entry merges the rows of one CDR3 protein and shows their most common DNA and genes. Clone size and V and J calls follow TCRdb, not the original study. Recorded for this sample are 500,000 to 650,000 distinct CDR3 sequences; just under 20% of them occurred a single time. Roughly 50% of the sample is taken by the ten largest.

From a lookup of the germline V gene, CDR1 and CDR2 are SGHRS and YFSETQ. From the cysteine up to the phenylalanine, the CDR3 has a length of 15 residues. Only the CDR3 portion is preserved as DNA: 45 bases, with reading frame beginning at the first base. Points the paper makes about the study in general: No statistical method was used to set the sample size in advance, and investigators knew the group allocation. Ophthalmopathy was separated from stable hyperthyroidism by a 13 V-J signature model, with just over 85% sensitivity and approximately 84% specificity obtained in cross-validation and 80%/75% obtained in testing. In validation, progression to ophthalmopathy was predicted by the model with around 70% sensitivity and just over 72% specificity, a median of roughly 6.4 months before onset. Most expanded thyroid clonotypes (frequency above 0.001) were also found in blood, which suggests that blood repertoires may mirror thyroid immune responses.

Remarks on this clonotype: Its antigen has not been determined. Germline is not matched at one junction end, which may reflect a read error.

Moderately to severely active disease, a Clinical Activity Score of at least 3, a NOSPECS grade of at least 4, and a duration under 3 months were present in ophthalmopathy patients. Patients with uncontrolled infections, other autoimmune diseases, pregnancy or lactation were excluded. Clinical symptoms, serum thyroxine and TRAb, thyroid ultrasound, and orbital computed tomography formed the basis for the diagnoses. PBMCs were isolated from around 10 ml of fresh peripheral blood by Ficoll-Paque density gradient centrifugation. Total RNA was extracted using Trizol reagent, and RNA quality was assessed on an Agilent 2100 Bioanalyzer.

The origin of this receptor is a man between 35 and 55 years old with Graves' ophthalmopathy. The sequenced sample was blood. The V and J genes are TRBV5-1 and TRBJ1-6; perhaps TRBD1 is the D gene, with 6 bases matching. The CDR3 protein sequence reads: CASITTFRGTSPLHF. The nucleotide sequence is TGTGCCAGCATCACTACTTTCAGGGGTACTTCACCCCTCCACTTT.